This T cell receptor (beta chain) originates from a study of shared clonotypes between healthy human individuals. Study-wide points: The generation probabilities recorded for non-shared clonotypes fell below those of clonotypes shared by all four donors.

Some clones are missing from TCRdb's copy, which holds only in-frame ones; the method was immunoSEQ multiplex PCR. Among a few hundred thousand clones listed, about 96% were seen once. Points on this clone: Its antigen remains unidentified.

The germline V gene encodes CDR1 SGHAT and CDR2 FQNNGV. The junction had 5 bases not matched to a gene; V was cut back by 3 bases and J by 5 bases. CDR3 length: 14 amino acids. The source is a woman younger than 45 in good health. The rearrangement links TRBV11-2 to TRBJ2-3, with TRBD2 matching over 7 bases. Sequenced: naive CD4+ T cells sorted from blood. As for subset: CD45RA+ positively selected. The CDR3 reads CASSLFSGIDTQYF. CDR3 in DNA: TGTGCCAGCAGCTTGTTCAGCGGGATAGATACGCAGTATTTT.